The 5 T cell receptor beta chains reported below all come from one sample, sequenced in a study of response to subunit inactivated influenza vaccine. TCRdb passed the RT-PCR reads through MiXCR, listing each CDR3 protein once. In the table there are about 570,000 distinct CDR3 sequences, roughly 12% of which are singletons. The sample was also reused in another study, on T cells expressing NK-cell markers. That paper adds: 5'RACE template switching with UMIs produced the TCR beta cDNA.

Material: PBMCs from blood, obtained on the day of vaccination. Receptors were obtained from a man over 45 who received an inactivated influenza vaccine.

This clonotype has a handful of counts. The chain has TRBV18 and TRBJ1-5, with unresolved D. Trimming left V 6 bases short and J 9 bases short, with 18 bases between. Germline CDR1 and CDR2: KGHSH and LQKENI. This CDR3 contains 14 residues. The CDR3 reads CASSLRADISPQHF. Written as DNA, the CDR3 is TGTGCCAGCTCCCTACGGGCAGACATTTCGCCCCAGCATTTT.

This clonotype was seen more than once but under ten times. The chain links TRBV5-1 to TRBJ1-1; D unresolved. The germline V and J ends were trimmed by 0 bases and 0 bases, with 6 bases remaining between them. The CDR3 is made up of 14 amino acids. Per germline, CDR1 SGHRS and CDR2 YFSETQ. CDR3 nucleotides: TGCGCCAGCAGCTTGGATCAGCTGAACACTGAAGCTTTCTTT. It is translated as CASSLDQLNTEAFF.

This clonotype has a handful of counts. V gene TRBV11-2 combines with J gene TRBJ1-2, with D tentatively TRBD1 (6 bases). Trimming left V 6 bases short and J 4 bases short, with 18 bases between. The CDR3 covers 15 residues. Germline CDR1 SGHAT, CDR2 FQNNGV. The DNA of the CDR3 is TGTGCCAGCAGGAAGGTCCAGGGGCGCACCTATGGCTACACCTTC. Protein product: CASRKVQGRTYGYTF.

This clonotype was seen ten or more times. The V call is TRBV28, the J call TRBJ2-7; no definite D call. Germline CDR1 reads MDHEN; CDR2 reads SYDVKM. V gave up 6 bases and J gave up 1 base, with 7 bases separating them. This CDR3 has 12 residues. The CDR3 protein is CASRSGSYEQYF. CDR3 DNA sequence: TGTGCCAGCAGGTCCGGGTCCTACGAGCAGTACTTC.

The chain has TRBV20-1 and TRBJ2-7, with 12 bases matching TRBD2. Germline lookup yields CDR1 DFQATT and CDR2 SNEGSKA (reference sequence). CDR3 length equals 15 residues. With 4 bases clipped from V and 4 bases from J, the junction kept 8 bases outside the gene matches. DNA for the CDR3: TGCAGTGCTACCTCACTAGCGGGAGGTTGGTACGAGCAGTACTTC. Protein sequence: CSATSLAGGWYEQYF.